The 7 T cell receptor beta chains below were found in one sample sequenced in a study of T cell changes during pregnancy in multiple sclerosis. The assay was immunoSEQ multiplex PCR, and TCRdb's table has in-frame clones only and misses some. The data show 100,000 or so clones, approximately 94% seen once. Sequencing was performed on peripheral blood, taken in the third trimester of pregnancy. The receptors were gathered from a female donor with multiple sclerosis, enrolled in a pregnancy study.

This chain joins TRBV27 and TRBJ1-1; perhaps TRBD1 as D (6 bases). There are 14 residues in the CDR3. V lost 2 bases, J lost 5 bases, and 12 bases lay in between. Germline V gives CDR1 MNHEY, CDR2 SMNVEV (reference sequence). For the CDR3, the DNA is TGTGCCAGCAGTTTAGCACAGGGATGGACTGAAGCTTTCTTT. As protein: CASSLAQGWTEAFF.

This chain uses TRBV5-6 with TRBJ1-5; D is perhaps TRBD1 (5 bases). The germline V gene encodes CDR1 SGHDT and CDR2 YYEEEE. The CDR3 loop spans 14 amino acids. V lost 0 bases to trimming and J lost 4 bases, with 8 bases between them. Here the CDR3 reads CASSLGTRNQPQHF. CDR3 nucleotide sequence: TGTGCCAGCAGCTTGGGGACAAGAAATCAGCCCCAGCATTTT.

V usage is TRBV9 and J usage is TRBJ2-7, with 7 bases aligning to TRBD2. This CDR3 spans 14 amino acids. V was pared by 5 bases and J by 4 bases, with 9 bases of the junction left unmatched. CDR1 is SGDLS, CDR2 YYNGEE, per germline. For the CDR3, the DNA is TGTGCCAGCAGTGAGACTAGCAACTTATACGAGCAGTACTTC. Amino acid sequence: CASSETSNLYEQYF.

The rearrangement uses TRBV29-1 and TRBJ2-1, with 9 bases identical to TRBD2. Unmatched junction bases numbered 2, after V lost 4 bases and J lost 10 bases. The germline gives CDR1 SQVTM, CDR2 ANQGSEA. The CDR3 has 11 amino acids. Written as DNA, the CDR3 is TGCAGCGTTGCAGCGGGAGGCGAGCAGTTCTTC. Protein product: CSVAAGGEQFF.

This clone was counted between two and nine times. This chain links TRBV7-9 with TRBJ2-2; D might be TRBD1 (5 bases). The CDR3 is 17 residues long. The V gene lost 5 bases and the J gene lost 0 bases, with 16 bases spanning the gap. Germline V gives CDR1 SEHNR, CDR2 FQNEAQ (reference sequence). CDR3 protein: CASSPFQGGSNTGELFF. The CDR3 DNA follows: TGTGCCAGCAGCCCCTTCCAGGGTGGATCGAACACCGGGGAGCTGTTTTTT.

This clone appeared a few times. The rearrangement links TRBV9 to TRBJ2-3; 7 bases align to TRBD2. The CDR3 is 17 amino acids. J was trimmed by 2 bases and V by 3 bases; bases with no gene match: 12. Germline V lookup: CDR1 SGDLS, CDR2 YYNGEE. For the CDR3, the DNA is TGTGCCAGCAGCGACCCACCGGGGGGTGGGCACACAGATACGCAGTATTTT. Its translation: CASSDPPGGGHTDTQYF.

V is TRBV4-2 and J is TRBJ2-1; 12 nucleotides line up with TRBD2. Germline CDR1 and CDR2: LGHNA and YNFKEQ. This CDR3 contains 16 residues. V lost 3 bases to trimming and J lost 6 bases; unmatched junction nucleotides: 6. The CDR3 nucleotides are TGTGCCAGCAGCCATGTAAGGACTAGCGGGATCAATGAGCAGTTCTTC. It is translated as CASSHVRTSGINEQFF.